The clone carrying this T cell receptor beta chain has only a few counts. The antigen is not known. Ranging in age from roughly 6 to 100, the donors were healthy Caucasian individuals from Russia. With 1 base removed from V and 5 bases from J, the gap between germline ends came to 9 bases. The CDR3 has 14 residues. PCR was performed a second time for roughly 7 to 12 cycles using a sample-barcoded 5' primer and a J-beta primer mix. In TCRdb, the 5' RACE reads were re-called with MiXCR into one record per CDR3 protein. Of about 730,000 distinct CDR3 sequences in the sample, roughly 41% are singletons; the top ten hold more than 20%. This sample is part of a study of blood T cells in healthy people across ages. Study information: Using template switching, researchers captured about one barcoded beta molecule for each two T cells. Notes on the study in general: Older individuals had lower TCR beta diversity per million T cells (the decline was roughly linear). When one million T cells were used, diversity estimates were thought to be underestimates.

The sequence came from an older woman in good health. This chain uses TRBV12-3 or TRBV12-4 with TRBJ1-5, with unresolved D. The sequenced sample was blood. For the CDR3, the DNA is TGTGCCAGCAGTTTAGGTACACATCATCAGCCCCAGCATTTT. Encoded protein: CASSLGTHHQPQHF.